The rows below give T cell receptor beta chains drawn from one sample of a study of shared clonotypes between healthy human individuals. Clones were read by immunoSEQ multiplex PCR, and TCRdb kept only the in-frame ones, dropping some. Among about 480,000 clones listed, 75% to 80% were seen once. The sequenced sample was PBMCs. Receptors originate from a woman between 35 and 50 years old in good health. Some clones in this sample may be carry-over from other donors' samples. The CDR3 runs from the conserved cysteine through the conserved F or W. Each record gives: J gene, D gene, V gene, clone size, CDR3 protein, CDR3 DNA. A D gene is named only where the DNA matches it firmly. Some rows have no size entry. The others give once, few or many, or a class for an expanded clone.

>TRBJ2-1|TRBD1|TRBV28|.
CASSLFDLRDRPYNEQFF
TGTGCCAGCAGTTTATTCGACCTCCGGGACAGGCCCTACAATGAGCAGTTCTTC
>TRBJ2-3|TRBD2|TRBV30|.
CAWRLAGASTDTQYF
TGTGCCTGGAGACTAGCGGGGGCTAGCACAGATACGCAGTATTTT
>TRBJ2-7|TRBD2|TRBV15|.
CATSAGGGYPYEQYF
TGTGCCACCAGCGCGGGGGGGGGCTACCCCTACGAGCAGTACTTC
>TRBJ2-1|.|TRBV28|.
CASSYNEQFF
TGTGCCAGCAGCTATAATGAGCAGTTCTTC
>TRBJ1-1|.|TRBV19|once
CASSLQGRGNTEAFF
TGTGCCAGTAGTCTTCAGGGGCGAGGGAACACTGAAGCTTTCTTT
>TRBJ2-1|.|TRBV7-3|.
CASSLEALNNYNEQFF
TGTGCCAGCAGCTTAGAGGCTCTTAACAACTACAATGAGCAGTTCTTC
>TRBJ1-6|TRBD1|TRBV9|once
CASSATGEWNSPLHF
TGTGCCAGCAGCGCTACAGGGGAATGGAATTCACCCCTCCACTTT
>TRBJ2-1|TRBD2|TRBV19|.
CASRLGGLAASHNNERFF
TGTGCCAGTCGCCTCGGGGGACTAGCAGCGTCGCATAACAATGAGCGGTTCTTC
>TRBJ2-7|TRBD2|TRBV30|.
CAWSRGLAVDYEQYF
TGTGCCTGGAGTCGGGGACTAGCGGTAGACTACGAGCAGTACTTC
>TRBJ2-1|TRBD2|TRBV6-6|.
CASTNINRGSYNEQFF
TGTGCCAGCACTAACATCAACCGCGGGAGTTATAATGAGCAGTTCTTC
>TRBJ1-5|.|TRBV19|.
CASSLGGSDQPQHF
TGTGCCAGTAGTCTAGGCGGGTCCGATCAGCCCCAGCATTTT
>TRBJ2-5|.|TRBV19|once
CASSTGVQETQYF
TGTGCCAGTAGCACGGGAGTTCAAGAGACCCAGTACTTC
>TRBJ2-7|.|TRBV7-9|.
CASSLSGDEQYF
TGTGCCAGCAGCTTATCAGGGGACGAGCAGTACTTC
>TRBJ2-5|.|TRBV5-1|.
CASSPMPGGETQYF
TGCGCCAGCAGCCCGATGCCTGGGGGGGAGACCCAGTACTTC
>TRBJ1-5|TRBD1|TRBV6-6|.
CASRQGLGDQPQHF
TGTGCCAGCAGACAGGGGTTGGGGGATCAGCCCCAGCATTTT
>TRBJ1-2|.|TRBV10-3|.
CAISVEAVRYGYTF
TGTGCCATCAGTGTAGAGGCAGTTAGGTATGGCTACACCTTC
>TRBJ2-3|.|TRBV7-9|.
CASSPPRVPDTQYF
TGTGCCAGCAGCCCCCCTAGGGTCCCAGATACGCAGTATTTT
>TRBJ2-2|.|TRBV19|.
CASKLTRDWPGELFF
TGTGCCAGTAAACTAACCCGGGACTGGCCCGGGGAGCTGTTTTTT
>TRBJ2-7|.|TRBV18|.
CASSRDGSSYEQYF
TGTGCCAGCTCTCGGGACGGGAGCTCCTACGAGCAGTACTTC
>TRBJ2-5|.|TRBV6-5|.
CASSPSARETQYF
TGTGCCAGCAGCCCTAGCGCCCGAGAGACCCAGTACTTC
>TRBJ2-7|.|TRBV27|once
CASSFSGAPFYEQYF
TGTGCCAGCAGTTTTTCAGGGGCACCCTTCTACGAGCAGTACTTC
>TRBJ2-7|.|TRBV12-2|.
CASRQGLRTYEQYF
TGTGCAAGTCGCCAGGGACTACGCACCTACGAGCAGTACTTC
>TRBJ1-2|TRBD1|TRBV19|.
CASTPARRGWYGYTF
TGTGCCAGTACCCCCGCCCGCAGGGGGTGGTATGGCTACACCTTC
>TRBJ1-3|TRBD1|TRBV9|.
CASSPRQGAVSGNTIYF
TGTGCCAGCAGCCCGCGACAGGGGGCCGTGTCTGGAAACACCATATATTTT
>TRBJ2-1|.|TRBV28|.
CASSPIISGEQFF
TGTGCCAGCAGTCCAATAATAAGCGGTGAGCAGTTCTTC
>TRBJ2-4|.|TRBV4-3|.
CASSQDAQGGNIQYF
TGCGCCAGCAGCCAAGATGCCCAAGGGGGAAACATTCAGTACTTC
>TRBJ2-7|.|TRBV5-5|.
CASSPGPSSYEQYF
TGTGCCAGCAGCCCAGGACCGAGCTCCTACGAGCAGTACTTC
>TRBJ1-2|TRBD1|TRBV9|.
CASNRQGSNYGYTF
TGTGCCAGCAATAGACAGGGCTCGAACTATGGCTACACCTTC
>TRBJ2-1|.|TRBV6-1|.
CASSEPPARSYNEQFF
TGTGCCAGCAGTGAACCCCCCGCCCGCTCCTACAATGAGCAGTTCTTC
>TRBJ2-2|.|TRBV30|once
CAWSTTRGGELFF
TGTGCCTGGAGTACGACCCGAGGCGGGGAGCTGTTTTTT
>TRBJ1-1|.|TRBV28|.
CASSGVWGTEAFF
TGTGCCAGCAGCGGGGTATGGGGCACTGAAGCTTTCTTT
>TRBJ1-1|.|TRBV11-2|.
CASSFGEGEAFF
TGTGCCAGCAGCTTTGGGGAGGGTGAAGCTTTCTTT
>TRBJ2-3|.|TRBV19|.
CASSITRETDTQYF
TGTGCCAGTAGTATTACCCGGGAGACAGATACGCAGTATTTT
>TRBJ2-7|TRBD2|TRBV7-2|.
CASSLRGLAGKGISYEQYF
TGTGCCAGCAGCTTAAGGGGTCTAGCGGGAAAAGGGATCTCCTACGAGCAGTACTTC
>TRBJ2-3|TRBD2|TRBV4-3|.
CASSQDSAGRAQYF
TGCGCCAGCAGCCAAGATTCGGCAGGGAGGGCGCAGTATTTT
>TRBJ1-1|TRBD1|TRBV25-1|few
CARTGGAVRETEAFF
TGTGCCAGGACAGGGGGCGCGGTTAGGGAGACTGAAGCTTTCTTT
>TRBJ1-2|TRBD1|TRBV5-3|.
CARSLAHDRDYGYTF
TGTGCCAGAAGCTTGGCCCATGACAGGGACTATGGCTACACCTTC
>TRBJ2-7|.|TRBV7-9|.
CASSPWGGHRNEQYF
TGTGCCAGCAGCCCGTGGGGGGGGCATAGAAACGAGCAGTACTTC
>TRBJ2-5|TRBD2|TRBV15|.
CATSPGLAEETQYF
TGTGCCACCAGCCCGGGACTAGCGGAAGAGACCCAGTACTTC
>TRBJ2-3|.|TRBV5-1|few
CASSLISTDTQYF
TGCGCCAGCAGCTTGATTAGCACAGATACGCAGTATTTT
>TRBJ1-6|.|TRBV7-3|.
CASSLQASSYNSPLHF
TGTGCCAGCAGCTTACAGGCGAGCTCCTATAATTCACCCCTCCACTTT
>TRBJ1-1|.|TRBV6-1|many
CASSDWGRENTEAFF
TGTGCCAGCAGTGATTGGGGCAGGGAGAACACTGAAGCTTTCTTT
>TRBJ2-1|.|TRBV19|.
CASSISGDRVGEQFF
TGTGCCAGTAGTATATCGGGAGACAGGGTTGGCGAGCAGTTCTTC
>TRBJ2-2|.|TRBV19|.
CASSMVLAGGELFF
TGTGCCAGTAGTATGGTACTAGCCGGCGGGGAGCTGTTTTTT
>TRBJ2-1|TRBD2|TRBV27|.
CASRLGLAAYNEQFF
TGTGCCAGCCGTTTAGGACTAGCGGCGTACAATGAGCAGTTCTTC
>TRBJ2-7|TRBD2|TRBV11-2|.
CASSPRTSGIYEQYF
TGTGCCAGCAGCCCTCGGACTAGCGGGATATACGAGCAGTACTTC
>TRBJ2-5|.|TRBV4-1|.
CASSQGVGHQETQYF
TGCGCCAGCAGCCAAGGGGTGGGACACCAAGAGACCCAGTACTTC
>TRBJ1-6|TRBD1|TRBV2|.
CASKETGGSPLHF
TGTGCCAGCAAGGAGACAGGGGGTTCACCCCTCCACTTT
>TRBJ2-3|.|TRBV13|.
CASSPPGRRGDTQYF
TGTGCCAGCAGCCCCCCGGGAAGGCGAGGAGATACGCAGTATTTT
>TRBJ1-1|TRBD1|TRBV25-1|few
CASSDDRVMNTEAFF
TGTGCCAGCAGTGATGACAGGGTAATGAACACTGAAGCTTTCTTT
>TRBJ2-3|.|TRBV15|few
CATSRDLSGSTDTQYF
TGTGCCACCAGCAGAGATCTCAGCGGGAGCACAGATACGCAGTATTTT
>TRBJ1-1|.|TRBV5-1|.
CASSSGQGQNTEAFF
TGCGCCAGCAGCTCGGGACAAGGGCAGAACACTGAAGCTTTCTTT
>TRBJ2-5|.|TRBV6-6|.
CASSYSAPIQGEYF
TGTGCCAGCAGTTACTCGGCCCCCATACAGGGAGAGTACTTC